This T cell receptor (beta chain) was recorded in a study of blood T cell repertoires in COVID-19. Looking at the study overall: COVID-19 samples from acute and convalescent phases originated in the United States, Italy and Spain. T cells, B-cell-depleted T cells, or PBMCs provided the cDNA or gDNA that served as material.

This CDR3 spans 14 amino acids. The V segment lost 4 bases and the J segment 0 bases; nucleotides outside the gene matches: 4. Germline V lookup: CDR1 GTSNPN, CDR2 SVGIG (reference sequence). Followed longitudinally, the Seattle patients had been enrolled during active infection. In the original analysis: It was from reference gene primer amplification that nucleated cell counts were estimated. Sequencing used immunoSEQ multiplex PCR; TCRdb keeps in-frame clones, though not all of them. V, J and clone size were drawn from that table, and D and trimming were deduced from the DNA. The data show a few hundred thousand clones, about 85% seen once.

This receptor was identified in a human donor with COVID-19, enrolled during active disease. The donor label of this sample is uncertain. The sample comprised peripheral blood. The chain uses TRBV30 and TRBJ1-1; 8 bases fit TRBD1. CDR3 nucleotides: TGTGCCTGGACCACGGACAGGGTGAACACTGAAGCTTTCTTT. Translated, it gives CAWTTDRVNTEAFF. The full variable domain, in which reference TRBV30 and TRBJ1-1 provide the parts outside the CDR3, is SQTIHQWPATLVQPVGSPLSLECTVEGTSNPNLYWYRQAAGRGLQLLFYSVGIGQISSEVPQNLSASRPQDRQFILSSKKLLLSDSGFYLCAWTTDRVNTEAFFGQGTRLTVV.